This entry describes one TCR beta chain. Its cognate antigen is unknown. The read falls 3 residues short of the CDR3 end, and the missing part is taken from the germline J gene. From germline, CDR1 is SGHNT and CDR2 YYREEE (reference sequence). This CDR3 is 15 amino acids long. The germline V and J ends were trimmed by 4 bases and 8 bases, with 19 bases remaining between them. The assay was immunoSEQ multiplex PCR, and TCRdb's table has in-frame clones only and misses some. This sample comprises over 40,000 clones, none seen once only. This specimen belongs to a study of T cell clonality in common variable immunodeficiency. Study-level points and caveats: In common variable immunodeficiency, TCR beta chains reportedly carried fewer deletions and N-nucleotide insertions. CVID patient heterogeneity limited repertoire-clinical complication correlations.

Caucasian heritage predominated among both patients and controls. The rearrangement joins TRBV5-4 to TRBJ2-1, with TRBD1 as a possible D gene (6 bases). Source material: peripheral blood mononuclear cells. This clonotype originated in a person aged 18 to 70 in good health. The part of the CDR3 DNA that was read is TGTGCCAGCAGCGAGGGACAAGGGCTTGGTGATGAG. Protein product: CASSEGQGLGDE. The whole CDR3 protein reads CASSEGQGLGDEQFF.